The clone carrying this TCR beta chain appeared a few times. The CDR3 covers 11 residues. Germline CDR1 and CDR2: DFQATT and SNEGSKA (reference sequence). Trimming pared 5 bases from V and 7 bases from J, leaving 8 bases between. Donors showed nominal health when sampled, although they likely had unrecorded immune exposures. PCR employed 60 Vbeta and 13 Jbeta primers. Sequenced by immunoSEQ multiplex PCR; TCRdb stores in-frame clones only, minus some. The sample yields around 280,000 clones, over 85% seen once. This sample stems from a study of cytomegalovirus exposure and HLA in healthy donors. The sequenced material came from PBMCs. The chain recombines TRBV20-1 with TRBJ2-2; D is undetermined. This TCR was recovered from a woman younger than 35 in good health and CMV-seronegative. The CDR3 sequence is CSALLNGELFF. CDR3 nucleotide sequence: TGCAGTGCTTTACTAAACGGGGAGCTGTTTTTT.